A selection of T cell receptor beta chains follows, all from one sample in a study of Tregs in tolerant kidney transplant recipients. The repertoire was sequenced with immunoSEQ multiplex PCR; TCRdb's copy has only in-frame clones and lacks some. The sample lists some 80,000 clones, around 98% occurring once. The source material was CD4+ T cells from blood, sampled before the transplant. These receptors originate from a human donor who received a combined kidney and bone marrow transplant. The CDR3 runs from the conserved cysteine through the conserved F or W. D genes are given only for firm matches.

CDR3	DNA	V	J	D
CASSSSSGSSPSYNEQFF	TGTGCCAGCAGTAGTAGTAGCGGGAGTTCCCCTTCCTACAATGAGCAGTTCTTC	TRBV25-1	TRBJ2-1	TRBD2
CASTIGGTDTDTQYF	TGTGCCAGCACCATCGGGGGTACTGACACAGATACGCAGTATTTT	TRBV5-4	TRBJ2-3	.
CASSLTGLRGYTF	TGTGCCAGCAGCTTAACAGGTCTGAGGGGCTACACCTTC	TRBV11-2	TRBJ1-2	.
CASSERWTSVNTGELFF	TGTGCCAGCAGCGAACGGTGGACTAGCGTAAACACCGGGGAGCTGTTTTTT	TRBV9	TRBJ2-2	TRBD2
CASSLLPGQSYEQYF	TGTGCCAGCAGCTTACTCCCGGGACAAAGCTACGAGCAGTACTTC	TRBV11-3	TRBJ2-7	.
CASGLWTSGKETQYF	TGTGCTAGTGGTTTGTGGACTAGCGGCAAAGAGACCCAGTACTTC	TRBV12-5	TRBJ2-5	TRBD2
CASSLLAATDTQYF	TGTGCCAGCAGCTTACTTGCGGCGACAGATACGCAGTATTTT	TRBV7-9	TRBJ2-3	.
CASRMGLNSNQPQHF	TGTGCCAGCAGAATGGGACTAAACAGCAATCAGCCCCAGCATTTT	TRBV27	TRBJ1-5	.
CASSPHMRGPNEQFF	TGTGCCAGCAGCCCACATATGAGGGGGCCAAATGAGCAGTTCTTC	TRBV7-2	TRBJ2-1	TRBD1
CASRDFFLETQYF	TGTGCCTCTCGGGACTTTTTCCTGGAGACCCAGTACTTC	TRBV30	TRBJ2-5	.